This TCR beta chain was obtained from a study of T cells in tuberculosis. The CDR3 is made up of 12 amino acids. CDR1 MNHEY and CDR2 SVGAGI come from the germline V gene. V was pared by 4 bases and J by 5 bases, with 2 bases of the junction left unmatched. Sequencing used immunoSEQ multiplex PCR; TCRdb keeps in-frame clones, though not all of them. The profile shows 30,000 or so clones, nearly 97% of them singletons. The sequenced material came from PBMCs. The sequence was obtained from a donor aged 10 to 29 with latent tuberculosis or without tuberculosis infection. The rearrangement uses TRBV6-5 and TRBJ2-7; 7 nucleotides match TRBD1. CDR3 sequence: CASSLRGHEQYF. In nucleotides, the CDR3 is TGTGCCAGCAGTTTGAGGGGGCACGAGCAGTACTTC.